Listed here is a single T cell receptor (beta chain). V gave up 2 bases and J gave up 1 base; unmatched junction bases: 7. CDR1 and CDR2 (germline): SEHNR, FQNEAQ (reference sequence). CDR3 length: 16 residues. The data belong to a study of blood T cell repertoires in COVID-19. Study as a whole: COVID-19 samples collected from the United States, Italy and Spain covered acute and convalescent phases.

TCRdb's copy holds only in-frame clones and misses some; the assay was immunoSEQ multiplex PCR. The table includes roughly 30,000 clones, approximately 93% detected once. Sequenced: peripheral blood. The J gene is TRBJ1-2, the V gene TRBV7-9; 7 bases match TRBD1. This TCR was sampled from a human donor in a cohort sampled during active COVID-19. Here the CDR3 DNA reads TGTGCCAGCAGCTTAAGGGCAGGGGGAGTTAACTATGGCTACACCTTC. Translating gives CASSLRAGGVNYGYTF.